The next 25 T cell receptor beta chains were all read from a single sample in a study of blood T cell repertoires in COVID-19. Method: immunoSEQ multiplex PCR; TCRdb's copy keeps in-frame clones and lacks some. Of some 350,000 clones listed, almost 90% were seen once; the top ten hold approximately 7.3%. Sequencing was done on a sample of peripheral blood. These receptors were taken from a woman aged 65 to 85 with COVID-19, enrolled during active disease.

The CDR3 DNA is TGTGCCAGCAGTCCCTGGGACAGCTCGAACACTGAAGCTTTCTTT. Amino acids: CASSPWDSSNTEAFF. The genes are TRBV27 and TRBJ1-1; 7 nucleotides agree with TRBD1. Germline V CDR1 and CDR2: MNHEY, SMNVEV (reference sequence). There are 15 residues in the CDR3. V was pared by 5 bases and J by 1 base, with 7 bases of the junction left unmatched.

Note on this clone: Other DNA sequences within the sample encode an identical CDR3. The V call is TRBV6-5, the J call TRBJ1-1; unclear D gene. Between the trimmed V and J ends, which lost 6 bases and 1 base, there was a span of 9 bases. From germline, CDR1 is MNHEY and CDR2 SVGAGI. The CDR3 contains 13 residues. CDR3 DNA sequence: TGTGCCAGCAGCTACGGGAGGAACACTGAAGCTTTCTTT. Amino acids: CASSYGRNTEAFF.

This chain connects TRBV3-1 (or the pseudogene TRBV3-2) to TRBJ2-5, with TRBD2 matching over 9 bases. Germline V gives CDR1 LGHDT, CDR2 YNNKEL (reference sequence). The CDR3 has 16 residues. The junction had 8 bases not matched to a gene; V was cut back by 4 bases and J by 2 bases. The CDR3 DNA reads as TGTGCCAGCAGCCCGCCCGGGGCGGGGGGGCAAGAGACCCAGTACTTC. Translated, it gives CASSPPGAGGQETQYF.

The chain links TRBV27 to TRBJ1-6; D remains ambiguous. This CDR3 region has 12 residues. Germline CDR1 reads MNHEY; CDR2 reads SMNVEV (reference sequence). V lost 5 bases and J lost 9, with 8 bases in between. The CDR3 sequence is CASSAGVSPLHF. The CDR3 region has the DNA TGTGCCAGCAGTGCCGGAGTTTCACCCCTCCACTTT.

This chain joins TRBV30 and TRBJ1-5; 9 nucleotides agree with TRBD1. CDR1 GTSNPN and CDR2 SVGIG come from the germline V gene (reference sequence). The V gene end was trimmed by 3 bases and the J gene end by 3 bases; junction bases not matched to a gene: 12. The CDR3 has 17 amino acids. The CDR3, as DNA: TGTGCCTGGAGACGTACGTCCGGGACAGGGATCAATCAGCCCCAGCATTTT. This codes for CAWRRTSGTGINQPQHF.

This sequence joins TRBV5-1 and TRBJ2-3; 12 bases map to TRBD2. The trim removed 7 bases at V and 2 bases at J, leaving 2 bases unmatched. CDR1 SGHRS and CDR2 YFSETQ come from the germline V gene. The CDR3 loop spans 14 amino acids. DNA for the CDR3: TGCGCCAGCGGACTAGCGGGGCCCACAGATACGCAGTATTTT. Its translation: CASGLAGPTDTQYF.

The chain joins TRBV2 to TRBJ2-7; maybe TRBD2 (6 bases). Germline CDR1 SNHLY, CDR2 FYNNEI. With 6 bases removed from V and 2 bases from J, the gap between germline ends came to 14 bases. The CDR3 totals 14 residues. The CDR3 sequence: CASRGTDRPYEQYF. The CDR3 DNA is TGTGCCAGCAGGGGGACTGACCGTCCCTACGAGCAGTACTTC.

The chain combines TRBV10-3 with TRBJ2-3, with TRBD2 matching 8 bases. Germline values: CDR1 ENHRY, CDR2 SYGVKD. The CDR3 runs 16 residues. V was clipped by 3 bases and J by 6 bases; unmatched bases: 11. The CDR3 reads CAISDIAGPKADTQYF. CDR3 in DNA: TGTGCCATCAGTGATATAGCGGGGCCCAAAGCGGATACGCAGTATTTT.

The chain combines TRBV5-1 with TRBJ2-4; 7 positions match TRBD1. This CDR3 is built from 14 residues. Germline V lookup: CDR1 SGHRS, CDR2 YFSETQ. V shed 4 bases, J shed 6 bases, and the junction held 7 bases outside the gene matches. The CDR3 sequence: CASSLQGEGNIQYF. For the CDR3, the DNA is TGCGCCAGCAGCCTTCAGGGGGAAGGAAACATTCAGTACTTC.

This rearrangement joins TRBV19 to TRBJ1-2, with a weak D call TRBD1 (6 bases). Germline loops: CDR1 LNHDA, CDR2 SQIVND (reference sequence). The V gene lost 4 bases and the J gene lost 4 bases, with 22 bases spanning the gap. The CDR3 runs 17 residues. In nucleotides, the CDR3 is TGTGCCAGTAGTACCGAGTGGGGGGGACACCCTCCCTATGGCTACACCTTC. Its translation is CASSTEWGGHPPYGYTF.

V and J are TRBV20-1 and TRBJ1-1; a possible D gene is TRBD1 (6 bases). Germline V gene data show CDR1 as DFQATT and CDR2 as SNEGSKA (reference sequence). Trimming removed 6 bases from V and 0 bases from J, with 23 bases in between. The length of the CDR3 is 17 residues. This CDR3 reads CSASTRPGTPMNTEAFF. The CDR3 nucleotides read TGCAGTGCCAGTACCCGTCCCGGGACACCCATGAACACTGAAGCTTTCTTT.

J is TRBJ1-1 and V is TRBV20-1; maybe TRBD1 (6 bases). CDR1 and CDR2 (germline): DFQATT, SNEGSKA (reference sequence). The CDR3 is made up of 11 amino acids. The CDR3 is CRGQQGTEAFF. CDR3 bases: TGCAGGGGACAACAGGGCACTGAAGCTTTCTTT.

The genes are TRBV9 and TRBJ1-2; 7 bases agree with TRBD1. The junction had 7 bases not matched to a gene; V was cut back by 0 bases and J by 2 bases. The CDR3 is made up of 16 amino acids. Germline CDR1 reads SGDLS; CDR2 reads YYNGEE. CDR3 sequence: CASSVGGGAMNYGYTF. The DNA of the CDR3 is TGTGCCAGCAGCGTAGGAGGGGGCGCGATGAACTATGGCTACACCTTC. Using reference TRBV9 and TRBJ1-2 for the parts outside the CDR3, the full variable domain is DSGVTQTPKHLITATGQRVTLRCSPRSGDLSVYWYQQSLDQGLQFLIQYYNGEERAKGNILERFSAQQFPDLHSELNLSSLELGDSALYFCASSVGGGAMNYGYTFGSGTRLTVV.

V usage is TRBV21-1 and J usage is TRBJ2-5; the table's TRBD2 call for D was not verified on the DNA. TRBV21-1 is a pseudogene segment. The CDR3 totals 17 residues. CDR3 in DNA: TGTGCCAGCAGCAGAATGGGTGGGCCTAGCAGTTCAGAGACCCAGTACTTC. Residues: CASSRMGGPSSSETQYF.

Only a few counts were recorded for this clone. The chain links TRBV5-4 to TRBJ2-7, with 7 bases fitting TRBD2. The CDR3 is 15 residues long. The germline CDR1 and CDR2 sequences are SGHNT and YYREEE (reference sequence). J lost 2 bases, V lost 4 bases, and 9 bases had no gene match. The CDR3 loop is CASSPGGGPTYEQYF. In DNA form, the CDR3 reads TGTGCCAGCAGCCCGGGCGGGGGACCTACCTACGAGCAGTACTTC.

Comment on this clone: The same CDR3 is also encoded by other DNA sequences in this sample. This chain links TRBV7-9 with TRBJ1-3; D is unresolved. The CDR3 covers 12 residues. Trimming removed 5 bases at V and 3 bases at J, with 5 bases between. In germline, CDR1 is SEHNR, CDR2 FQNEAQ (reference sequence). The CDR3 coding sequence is TGTGCCAGCAGCCTCAGTGGAAACACCATATATTTT. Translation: CASSLSGNTIYF.

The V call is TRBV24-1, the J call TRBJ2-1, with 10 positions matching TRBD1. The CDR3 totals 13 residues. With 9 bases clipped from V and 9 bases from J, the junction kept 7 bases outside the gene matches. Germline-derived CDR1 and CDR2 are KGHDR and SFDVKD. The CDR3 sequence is CATRQGAEGEQFF. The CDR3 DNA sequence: TGTGCCACCCGACAGGGGGCCGAGGGTGAGCAGTTCTTC.

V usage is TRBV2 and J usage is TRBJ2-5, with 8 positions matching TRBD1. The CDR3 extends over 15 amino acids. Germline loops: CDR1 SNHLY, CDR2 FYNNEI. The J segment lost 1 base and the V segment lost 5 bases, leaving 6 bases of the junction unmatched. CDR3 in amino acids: CASSSNRGSQETQYF. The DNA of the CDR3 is TGTGCCAGCAGTTCTAACAGGGGGTCCCAAGAGACCCAGTACTTC.

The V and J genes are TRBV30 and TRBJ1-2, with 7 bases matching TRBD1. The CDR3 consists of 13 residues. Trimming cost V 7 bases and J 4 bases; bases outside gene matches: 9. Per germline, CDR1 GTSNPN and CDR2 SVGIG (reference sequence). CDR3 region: CAFLSDRIYGYTF. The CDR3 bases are TGTGCCTTCCTATCGGACAGGATCTATGGCTACACCTTC.

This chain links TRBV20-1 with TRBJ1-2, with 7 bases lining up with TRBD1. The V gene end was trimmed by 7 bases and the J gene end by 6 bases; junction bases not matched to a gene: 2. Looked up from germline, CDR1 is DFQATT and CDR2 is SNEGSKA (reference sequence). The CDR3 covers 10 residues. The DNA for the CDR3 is TGCAGTGTACAGGGGAATGGCTACACCTTC. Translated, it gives CSVQGNGYTF.

Here the CDR3 reads CAWADRPKGGYTF. CDR3 sequence (DNA): TGTGCCTGGGCTGACAGGCCCAAGGGGGGCTACACCTTC. This rearrangement joins TRBV30 to TRBJ1-2, with D possibly matching TRBD1 (6 bases). CDR3 length equals 13 residues. Germline V gives CDR1 GTSNPN, CDR2 SVGIG (reference sequence). V dropped 5 bases and J dropped 8 bases, with 18 bases sitting between them.

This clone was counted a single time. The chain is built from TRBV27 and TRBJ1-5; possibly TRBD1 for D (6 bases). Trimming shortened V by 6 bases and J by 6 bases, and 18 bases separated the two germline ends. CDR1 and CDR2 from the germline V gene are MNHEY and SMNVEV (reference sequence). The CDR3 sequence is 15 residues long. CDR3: CASSLGGAPPQPQHF. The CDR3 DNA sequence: TGTGCCAGCAGCCTAGGGGGGGCGCCCCCTCAGCCCCAGCATTTT.

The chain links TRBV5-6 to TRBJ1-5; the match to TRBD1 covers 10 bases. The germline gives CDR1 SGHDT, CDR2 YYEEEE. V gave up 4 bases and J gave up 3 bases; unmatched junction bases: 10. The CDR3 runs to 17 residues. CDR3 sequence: CASSADRQGALNQPQHF. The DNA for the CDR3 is TGTGCCAGCAGCGCCGACAGACAGGGGGCCCTCAATCAGCCCCAGCATTTT.

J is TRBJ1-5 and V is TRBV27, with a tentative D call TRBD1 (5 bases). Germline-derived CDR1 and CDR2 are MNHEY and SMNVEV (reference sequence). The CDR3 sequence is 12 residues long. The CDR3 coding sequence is TGTGTCGCGGGGGGGAACAATCAGCCCCAGCATTTT. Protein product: CVAGGNNQPQHF.

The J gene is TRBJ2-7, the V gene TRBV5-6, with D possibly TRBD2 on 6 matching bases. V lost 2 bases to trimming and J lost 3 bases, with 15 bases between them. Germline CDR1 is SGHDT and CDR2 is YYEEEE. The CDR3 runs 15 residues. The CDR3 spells CASSLLRDGGYEQYF. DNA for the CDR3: TGTGCCAGCAGCTTACTGCGGGACGGGGGCTACGAGCAGTACTTC.